The clone carrying this TCR beta chain showed up just once. The data originate from a study of blood T cell repertoires in COVID-19. Study details: Material from acute and convalescent COVID-19 was sourced from the United States, Italy and Spain. Nucleic acid was either cDNA or gDNA, and it came from T cells, B-cell-depleted T cells, or PBMCs.

TCRdb keeps only in-frame clones here, not all; method: immunoSEQ multiplex PCR. Among 110,000 or so clones listed, about 85% were seen once. The material sequenced was peripheral blood. The origin of this receptor is a man aged 35 to 55 with acute or convalescent COVID-19.

As DNA, the CDR3 is TGTGCCAGCAGGGCTAGCGGGGGGGGTCTAGAGCAGTTCTTC. It translates to CASRASGGGLEQFF. The chain couples TRBV2 to TRBJ2-1; 12 nucleotides match TRBD2. This CDR3 contains 14 residues. Per germline, CDR1 SNHLY and CDR2 FYNNEI. Trimming removed 6 bases from V and 10 bases from J; junction bases left unmatched: 7.